This T cell receptor (beta chain) was identified in a study of blood T cell repertoires in COVID-19. Study background: The United States, Italy and Spain supplied acute and convalescent COVID-19 samples. From T cells, B-cell-depleted T cells, or PBMCs came the material, which was cDNA or gDNA.

V was trimmed by 3 bases and J by 6 bases, leaving 5 bases between them. This CDR3 spans 12 amino acids. The germline V gene encodes CDR1 SEHNR and CDR2 FQNEAQ (reference sequence). In the authors' methods: The authors estimated nucleated cell counts from reference gene primer amplification. TCRdb's copy holds only in-frame clones and misses some; the assay was immunoSEQ multiplex PCR. For V, J and clone size, that table is used; D and trimming come from the DNA. The sample lists over 55,000 clones; 84% were seen once. This clone has only a few counts. This sequence was found in a man aged 45-65 years with active COVID-19. The chain links TRBV7-9 to TRBJ2-2, with no clear D. Sequencing was done on a sample of peripheral blood. The CDR3 DNA is TGTGCCAGCAGCTTTCCCGCCGGGGAGCTGTTTTTT. Translating gives CASSFPAGELFF.